Listed here are 2 T cell receptor beta chains from one sample, sequenced in a study of CD8+CD57+ T cells in acquired aplastic anemia. Profiling of TCR beta VDJ combinations and CDR3 sequences used genomic DNA as template. A single record per CDR3 protein comes from TCRdb applying MiXCR to the reads. The data contain roughly 160,000 distinct CDR3 sequences, 71% of them seen just once; the ten biggest clones take up 35% to 60%. The patients chosen for sequencing had shown expansion of CD8+CD57+ cells (detected by flow cytometry). The sequenced sample consisted of sorted CD4+, CD8+, or CD8+CD57+ T cells (not recorded which) from PBMCs. The receptors come from a human donor with aplastic anemia.

This clonotype was counted between two and nine times. The rearrangement links TRBV20-1 to TRBJ2-3; D possibly uses TRBD1 or TRBD2 (6 bases each). CDR3 length: 16 residues. The V end was cut by 2 bases, the J end by 6 bases, with 21 bases between. The V gene's germline CDR1 is DFQATT and CDR2 SNEGSKA (reference sequence). Here the CDR3 reads CSARHLGGPYRDTQYF. The CDR3 nucleotides read TGCAGTGCTAGACACCTCGGGGGCCCTTATCGGGATACGCAGTATTTT.

The chain links TRBV2 to TRBJ2-7, with 13 bases fitting TRBD2. V lost 6 bases to trimming and J lost 2 bases; unmatched junction nucleotides: 7. This CDR3 spans 16 amino acids. Germline CDR1 is SNHLY and CDR2 is FYNNEI. In DNA, the CDR3 is TGTGCCAGCAGCCGGACTAGCGGGGGCCTACCCTACGAGCAGTACTTC. This codes for CASSRTSGGLPYEQYF. The whole variable domain, remainder taken from reference TRBV2 and TRBJ2-7, is EPEVTQTPSHQVTQMGQEVILRCVPISNHLYFYWYRQILGQKVEFLVSFYNNEISEKSEIFDDQFSVERPDGSNFTLKIRSTKLEDSAMYFCASSRTSGGLPYEQYFGPGTRLTVT.